This T cell receptor (beta chain) comes out of a study of T cell responses to AZD1222 COVID-19 vaccine (dated by TCRdb to the early 2020s). General notes on the study: AZD1222 recipients with second doses at about 4 weeks or about 12 weeks were pooled, because spike-specific TCR depth and breadth did not differ between schedules. Trial participants were enrolled by age into subgroups of 18-55, 56-69 and 70-plus years, and 148, 28 and 57 TCR-sequenced participants, respectively, were included in these subgroups. A total of 233 trial participants underwent TCR sequencing, of whom 207 received two doses of AZD1222 and around 25 received two doses of the MenACWY control vaccine.

Overall study outcomes, separate from this receptor: The 56-69-year group was small, and its depth increase did not reach significance, likely because of low power. Reportedly, close to half of the unique spike-specific TCRs recognized epitopes lying outside the regions that are mutated in the B.1.351 and B.1.1.7 variants. Conclusions about previously exposed vaccinees are limited because only six or seven AZD1222 recipients were SARS-CoV-2 seropositive at baseline. CD4 TCRs associated with the vaccine covered the entire spike protein, and the dominant responses were in regions 160-218 and 743-854. Participants were mostly white British, with more females than males. The authors suggested clonal diversity may have been underestimated. After two AZD1222 doses, spike-specific TCR breadth and depth were significantly higher than at day 0 and than in MenACWY recipients. Because no day 14 peak-response samples were available, the repertoires could be characterized only after the peak T cell response.

A word on this clone: There is no known antigen for this receptor. Nothing much larger sits one base from this clone, and base qualities are not available.

The CDR3 regions of human TCRbeta chains were analyzed by immunosequencing. In the authors' own workflow: TCRs in the repertoires were compared against a reference library of SARS-CoV-2-specific TCRs that had been generated with the MIRA antigen-specificity platform. Breadth was defined as the fraction of unique TCRs that were SARS-CoV-2-associated, and depth was defined as the fraction of total T cells that were SARS-CoV-2-associated. Using the MIRA data, each spike-specific TCR was mapped to the spike region that the TCR reacts to and placed in a CD4 or CD8 class. Log10-transformed breadth and depth values were compared by one-way ANOVA with Sidak's multiple comparisons tests. TCRdb re-hosts the immuneACCESS table, in-frame sequences only. Its copies lack some clones; in the studies checked, an unresolved V gene accounts for under half of them, and the cause for the rest is not known. That table furnishes V, J and clone size, whereas the DNA furnished D and trimming. This sample comprises 100,000 to 150,000 clones, 88% of them detected only once. The ten top clones hold about 7.9% of the sample.

The time point label here, explained by the study, means: baseline before first vaccination. Vaccinee samples were obtained from the UK trials COV001 and COV002, which included a single-blind randomized controlled phase 2/3 trial of AZD1222 (ChAdOx1 nCoV-19) in healthy adults. For TCRbeta chain sequencing, PBMC samples from trial participants were taken at day 0 and at day 28 after the second dose. The germline V end is reduced by 3 bases and the J end by 9 bases; junction bases left unmatched: 9. The CDR3 runs 14 residues from the cysteine to the phenylalanine. The only DNA kept is the CDR3, 42 bases in frame from the first base. According to the germline V gene, CDR1 reads SGHDN and CDR2 reads FVKESK.

This TCR was sampled from an adult in good health. Sequencing used peripheral blood, obtained on day 0 of AZD1222 vaccination. The chain couples TRBV14 to TRBJ2-7; 9 of the junction bases match TRBD1. The sequenced DNA: TGTGCCAGCAGCCACTTCCGGGACAGGGTGGGGCAGTACTTC. Its protein product is CASSHFRDRVGQYF.